This TCR beta chain was identified during a study of blood T cell repertoires in COVID-19. Repertoires were generated with immunoSEQ multiplex PCR, while TCRdb's copy carries only in-frame clones and drops some. The table includes about 280,000 clones, approximately 78% detected once. The sequence derives from a man aged 40-55 years who had been exposed to COVID-19. The sequenced sample was PBMCs or T cells enriched from blood (not recorded which).

This CDR3 is CASVKSSGNTIYF. CDR3 DNA sequence: TGTGCCAGCGTAAAATCCTCTGGAAACACCATATATTTT. The chain carries TRBV2 and TRBJ1-3, with unresolved D. V lost 8 bases to trimming and J lost 0 bases, with 8 bases between them. The CDR3 has 13 residues. Germline V gene data show CDR1 as SNHLY and CDR2 as FYNNEI.